Each of the 6 T cell receptor beta chains below was sequenced from the same sample in a study of CD8 T cells in Susac syndrome. After extraction with the RNeasy kit, about 0.5 to 1 ug of the RNA was reverse transcribed using random hexamers. TCRdb called the immunoSEQ multiplex PCR reads again in MiXCR, with one record for every CDR3 protein. This repertoire shows roughly 140,000 distinct CDR3 sequences, about 95% found once; its top ten account for 0.14% to 0.15%. Sequenced material: CD8+ T cells from PBMCs. These receptors were obtained from a human donor with multiple sclerosis.

This clonotype has only a few counts. This chain connects TRBV29-1 to TRBJ1-2; D is uncertain. Germline CDR1 SQVTM, CDR2 ANQGSEA. The CDR3 covers 12 residues. V was pared by 5 bases and J by 0 bases, with 7 bases between. Here the CDR3 reads CSVTGSNYGYTF. The CDR3 DNA sequence: TGCAGCGTTACGGGTTCTAACTATGGCTACACCTTC.

The chain carries TRBV6-5 and TRBJ1-6; no definite D call. The V gene lost 2 bases and the J gene lost 4 bases, with 12 bases spanning the gap. The CDR3 is made up of 16 amino acids. Germline assignment: CDR1 MNHEY and CDR2 SVGAGI. CDR3 region: CASSYLGSRYNSPLHF. CDR3 nucleotides: TGTGCCAGCAGTTACCTGGGTAGCCGGTATAATTCACCCCTCCACTTT.

The chain uses TRBV27 and TRBJ1-1, with 7 bases matching TRBD1. J gave up 1 base and V 7 bases, and 6 bases lay outside the gene matches. The CDR3 length is 14 residues. From germline, CDR1 is MNHEY and CDR2 SMNVEV (reference sequence). The CDR3 bases are TGTGCCAGCACCGTATCAGGGGGGAACACTGAAGCTTTCTTT. It codes for CASTVSGGNTEAFF.

J is TRBJ2-3 and V is TRBV7-9; maybe TRBD1 (5 bases). The length of the CDR3 is 16 residues. CDR1 is SEHNR and CDR2 is FQNEAQ in the germline V gene (reference sequence). Trimming cost V 4 bases and J 0 bases, with 14 bases left between them. The CDR3 reads CASSSHRTSSTDTQYF. DNA for the CDR3: TGTGCCAGCAGCTCCCACAGGACCTCTAGCACAGATACGCAGTATTTT.

This chain joins TRBV27 and TRBJ1-5, with 7 positions matching TRBD1. Germline V CDR1 and CDR2: MNHEY, SMNVEV (reference sequence). CDR3 length: 13 amino acids. V was clipped by 7 bases and J by 5 bases; unmatched bases: 5. The CDR3 loop reads CASTGRGDQPQHF. In nucleotides, the CDR3 is TGTGCCAGCACAGGCAGGGGGGATCAGCCCCAGCATTTT.

V and J are TRBV3-1 and TRBJ2-6; a weak D match, TRBD2 (5 bases). The CDR3 runs 17 residues. V lost 0 bases and J lost 4, with 13 bases in between. CDR1 is LGHDT, CDR2 YNNKEL, per germline (reference sequence). DNA for the CDR3: TGTGCCAGCAGCCAAGAGACCCAAGCGGAAGGGGCCAACGTCCTGACTTTC. This sequence encodes CASSQETQAEGANVLTF.